A selection of T cell receptor beta chains follows, all from one sample in a study of T cell repertoires in cytomegalovirus infection. One entry per CDR3 protein, called by TCRdb with MiXCR from the reads. Here the sample spans 680,000 or so distinct CDR3 sequences, approximately 34% being singletons. The material sequenced was PBMCs. The source is a human donor in good health (CMV status not recorded). Some clones in this sample may be carry-over from other donors' samples. CDR3s include the opening cysteine and the closing phenylalanine or tryptophan. D genes are given only for firm matches. Expanded clones are given a class, and other clones once, few, many or no size at all.

>TRBV27|13|TRBJ2-7|TRBD1|-
CASSFTGGYEQYF
TGTGCCAGCAGTTTCACAGGGGGCTACGAGCAGTACTTC
>TRBV27|16|TRBJ2-3|-|-
CASSPIPGLPTDTQYF
TGTGCCAGCAGCCCCATTCCGGGATTACCCACAGATACGCAGTATTTT
>TRBV12-3/TRBV12-4|16|TRBJ1-5|TRBD1|few
CASSLVQGGGNQPQHF
TGTGCCAGCAGTTTAGTGCAGGGGGGGGGCAATCAGCCCCAGCATTTT
>TRBV28|13|TRBJ2-1|-|-
CASAPVSYNEQFF
TGTGCCAGCGCCCCAGTCTCCTACAATGAGCAGTTCTTC
>TRBV19|16|TRBJ2-7|-|few
CASSFHRPGEPYEQYF
TGTGCCAGTAGTTTCCACCGACCCGGGGAGCCCTACGAGCAGTACTTC
>TRBV7-2|15|TRBJ1-1|-|many
CASSLAPQTFTEAFF
TGTGCCAGCAGCTTAGCGCCACAAACCTTCACTGAAGCTTTCTTT
>TRBV28|18|TRBJ2-7|-|-
CASSLPTGGGWTSYEQYF
TGTGCCAGCAGTTTACCAACCGGAGGGGGGTGGACCTCTTACGAGCAGTACTTC
>TRBV27|16|TRBJ2-3|-|few
CASSPTRAGGTDTQYF
TGTGCCAGCAGTCCGACAAGGGCTGGGGGTACAGATACGCAGTATTTT
>TRBV2|16|TRBJ2-7|-|-
CASSLIRQSANYEQYF
TGTGCCAGCAGTCTGATTCGACAGAGCGCCAACTACGAGCAGTACTTC
>TRBV7-9|15|TRBJ1-1|TRBD1|few
CASSRVAGGNAEAFF
TGTGCCAGCAGCCGTGTTGCAGGGGGTAACGCTGAAGCTTTCTTT
>TRBV7-6|12|TRBJ2-7|TRBD1|many
CASGQGAYEQYF
TGTGCCAGTGGACAGGGGGCCTACGAGCAGTACTTC
>TRBV4-1|14|TRBJ2-3|-|-
CASSQEGAEDTQYF
TGCGCCAGCAGCCAAGAAGGGGCCGAAGATACGCAGTATTTT
>TRBV7-9|16|TRBJ2-4|TRBD1|few
CASSSTTGIAKNIQYF
TGTGCCAGCAGCTCCACGACAGGGATAGCCAAAAACATTCAGTACTTC
>TRBV7-2|16|TRBJ2-1|TRBD2|-
CASSLDGLAGAREQFF
TGTGCCAGCAGCTTAGATGGGCTAGCGGGGGCTCGTGAGCAGTTCTTC
>TRBV7-2|13|TRBJ2-2|-|-
CASSPQGGGELFF
TGTGCCAGCAGCCCACAGGGCGGCGGGGAGCTGTTTTTT
>TRBV7-2|15|TRBJ2-7|-|-
CASSLTSGDTYEQYF
TGTGCCAGCAGCTTAACGTCGGGAGATACCTACGAGCAGTACTTC
>TRBV12-3/TRBV12-4|16|TRBJ2-1|-|few
CASSLQSATYYNEQFF
TGTGCCAGCAGTTTGCAGAGCGCGACTTACTACAATGAGCAGTTCTTC
>TRBV27|15|TRBJ1-4|-|few
CASSLMRSTNEKLFF
TGTGCCAGCAGTTTAATGAGGTCAACTAATGAAAAACTGTTTTTT
>TRBV20-1|16|TRBJ1-6|-|few
CSARPITGNENSPLHF
TGCAGTGCTAGGCCTATCACAGGGAACGAAAATTCACCCCTCCACTTT
>TRBV20-1|15|TRBJ2-7|TRBD2|-
CSATRTSGDPYEQYF
TGCAGTGCTACCCGGACTAGCGGGGACCCCTACGAGCAGTACTTC
>TRBV19|15|TRBJ2-1|-|few
CASSMSGTHPGEQFF
TGTGCCAGTAGTATGTCGGGCACGCACCCAGGTGAGCAGTTCTTC
>TRBV20-1|12|TRBJ1-2|TRBD1|-
CSAMGTAGAYTF
TGCAGTGCTATGGGGACAGCGGGCGCCTACACCTTC
>TRBV20-1|14|TRBJ2-3|-|few
CSAREGLTTDTQYF
TGCAGTGCTAGAGAGGGCCTGACCACAGATACGCAGTATTTT
>TRBV7-8|16|TRBJ1-5|-|few
CASSSTGLRNNQPQHF
TGTGCCAGCAGCTCCACAGGGCTTCGCAACAATCAGCCCCAGCATTTT
>TRBV7-6|15|TRBJ2-7|TRBD2|-
CASSLGSGVTYEQYF
TGTGCCAGCAGCTTAGGGAGCGGGGTAACCTACGAGCAGTACTTC
>TRBV12-3/TRBV12-4|16|TRBJ1-1|-|few
CASSLGPHRVNTEAFF
TGTGCCAGCAGCCTGGGCCCCCACAGGGTAAACACTGAAGCTTTCTTT
>TRBV10-3|15|TRBJ2-3|TRBD2|-
CAISERREGPDTQYF
TGTGCCATCAGTGAAAGGCGGGAGGGCCCAGATACGCAGTATTTT
>TRBV12-3/TRBV12-4|14|TRBJ2-7|-|few
CASSLGKGVYEQYF
TGTGCCAGCAGTTTAGGGAAGGGGGTCTACGAGCAGTACTTC
>TRBV7-9|14|TRBJ2-7|-|-
CASSQEGRSNEQYF
TGTGCCAGCAGCCAAGAGGGACGCTCAAACGAGCAGTACTTC
>TRBV27|15|TRBJ2-3|-|-
CASSLSMSSTDTQYF
TGTGCCAGCAGTTTATCGATGTCTAGCACAGATACGCAGTATTTT
>TRBV6-2/TRBV6-3|15|TRBJ2-7|-|few
CASSSTHLGTYEQYF
TGTGCCAGCAGTTCGACACATTTGGGGACCTACGAGCAGTACTTC
>TRBV7-2|15|TRBJ1-4|TRBD1|-
CASSPVTGADEKLFF
TGTGCCAGCAGCCCTGTTACAGGGGCGGATGAAAAACTGTTTTTT
>TRBV6-2/TRBV6-3|12|TRBJ1-2|TRBD1|once
CASSRRTGGYTF
TGTGCCAGCAGTCGACGGACAGGAGGCTACACCTTC
>TRBV7-2|11|TRBJ2-7|-|few
CASSFVNEQYF
TGTGCCAGCAGCTTCGTGAACGAGCAGTACTTC
>TRBV28|15|TRBJ2-1|-|-
CASSLQPGSYNEQFF
TGTGCCAGCAGCCTACAACCGGGGTCCTACAATGAGCAGTTCTTC
>TRBV7-6|16|TRBJ1-3|-|-
CASTAYTVYSGNTIYF
TGTGCCAGCACCGCTTATACGGTATATTCTGGAAACACCATATATTTT
>TRBV25-1|17|TRBJ2-2|-|-
CASSLETVIGFSGELFF
TGTGCCAGCAGCCTGGAGACAGTAATCGGGTTTAGCGGGGAGCTGTTTTTT
>TRBV20-1|15|TRBJ2-7|TRBD2|-
CSAKKGASGNYEQYF
TGCAGTGCTAAAAAGGGGGCTAGCGGGAACTACGAGCAGTACTTC
>TRBV6-5|14|TRBJ1-5|-|-
CASSYSPGRQPQHF
TGTGCCAGCAGTTACTCGCCAGGGAGGCAGCCCCAGCATTTT
>TRBV7-2|15|TRBJ1-5|TRBD1|-
CASSDSRQGNKPQHF
TGTGCCAGCAGCGACAGCCGACAGGGTAATAAGCCCCAGCATTTT
>TRBV7-2|15|TRBJ2-7|-|-
CASSLSSGSSYEQYF
TGTGCCAGCAGCTTAAGTAGCGGCTCATCCTACGAGCAGTACTTC
>TRBV6-5|16|TRBJ1-1|TRBD1|-
CASSLDYRGLSTEAFF
TGTGCCAGCAGTTTAGATTACAGGGGGCTTAGCACTGAAGCTTTCTTT
>TRBV30|14|TRBJ2-1|-|-
CAWSVGSGDNEQFF
TGTGCCTGGAGTGTGGGATCAGGCGACAATGAGCAGTTCTTC
>TRBV7-2|14|TRBJ1-4|-|many
CASSRRATNEKLFF
TGTGCCAGCAGCCGCAGAGCAACTAATGAAAAACTGTTTTTT
>TRBV28|13|TRBJ2-7|TRBD1|-
CALGTGDLAEQYF
TGTGCCTTAGGGACAGGGGATTTGGCCGAGCAGTACTTC
>TRBV6-5|16|TRBJ2-1|-|-
CASGAGILPSYNEQFF
TGTGCCAGCGGGGCGGGGATCCTTCCCTCCTACAATGAGCAGTTCTTC
>TRBV7-2|13|TRBJ2-1|TRBD2|-
CATSTSVYNEQFF
TGTGCCACTTCGACTAGCGTCTACAATGAGCAGTTCTTC